The entry below gives a single T cell receptor (beta chain) sequence along with its context. The CDR3 is 14 residues long. Trimming took off 0 bases at V and 5 bases at J, with 8 bases between the two ends. The germline V gene encodes CDR1 SEHNR and CDR2 FQNEAQ (reference sequence). The data were taken from a study of cytomegalovirus exposure and HLA in healthy donors. The overall study: Ancestry clustering placed 70% to 90% of 300 to 400 genotyped donors in the Caucasian-associated cluster.

Primers: 60 Vbeta forward and 13 Jbeta reverse. The repertoire was sequenced with immunoSEQ multiplex PCR; TCRdb's copy has only in-frame clones and lacks some. The sample contains 120,000 or so clones, around 75% of which appear only once. Sequencing used PBMCs. This chain uses TRBV7-9 with TRBJ2-1; weak D call: TRBD2 (6 bases). The receptor comes from a woman in her forties or fifties in good health and CMV-seronegative. The CDR3 is CASSLAGGDNEQFF. The CDR3 DNA reads as TGTGCCAGCAGCTTAGCTGGCGGGGACAATGAGCAGTTCTTC.